The subject of this entry is one T cell receptor beta chain. PCR primers comprised 60 Vbeta and 13 Jbeta primers. The table came from immunoSEQ multiplex PCR; TCRdb's copy has only in-frame clones and leaves some out. Recorded for this sample: around 100,000 clones. The data originate from a study of cytomegalovirus exposure and HLA in healthy donors. Germline CDR1 and CDR2: MNHEY and SMNVEV (reference sequence). Deletions cut 2 bases from V and 3 bases from J, with 11 bases between. This CDR3 is 14 amino acids long. The sample comprised PBMCs. This chain connects TRBV27 to TRBJ2-7; possibly TRBD1 for D (6 bases). This TCR derives from a man aged 40-50 years in good health and CMV-seronegative. The CDR3 protein is CASSLVQGSYEQYF. The CDR3, as DNA: TGTGCCAGCAGTTTAGTACAGGGAAGCTACGAGCAGTACTTC.